The rows below give T cell receptor beta chains drawn from one sample of a study of T-cell reconstitution after alpha-beta-depleted transplantation in children. TCRdb redid the calling of the PCR reads with MiXCR, one entry per CDR3 protein. Among 300,000 to 400,000 distinct CDR3 sequences, around 15% were seen once, and the ten largest hold around two fifths. The source was PBMCs, mostly from graft donor cells, collected 360 days after TCRalphabeta/CD19-depleted stem cell transplant. The receptors were sampled from a male patient between 2 and 9 years old who had a stem cell transplant for acute lymphoblastic leukemia, so the T cells may come from the graft donor. Each CDR3 is given with its conserved first and last residue. D genes are given only for firm matches. The size entry is marked missing in some rows and otherwise reads once, few, many or a size class.

clone_size	j_call	v_call	d_call	cdr3_aa	cdr3_nt
few	TRBJ2-7	TRBV19	NA	CASSSTGEASYEQYF	TGTGCCAGTAGTTCAACAGGGGAGGCCTCCTACGAGCAGTACTTC
NA	TRBJ2-7	TRBV28	TRBD2	CASSLGLAGDLEQYF	TGTGCCAGCAGTTTAGGACTAGCGGGAGATCTAGAGCAGTACTTC
NA	TRBJ2-5	TRBV9	NA	CASSVGGDSQQETQYF	TGTGCCAGCAGCGTCGGTGGAGACAGTCAACAAGAGACCCAGTACTTC
NA	TRBJ2-3	TRBV7-9	NA	CASSLDVGTDTQYF	TGTGCCAGCAGCTTAGACGTCGGCACAGATACGCAGTATTTT
many	TRBJ2-5	TRBV18	TRBD2	CASSPSPGGIETQYF	TGTGCCAGCTCACCATCTCCGGGAGGAATCGAGACCCAGTACTTC
many	TRBJ2-1	TRBV20-1	TRBD2	CSARVGGYEQFF	TGCAGTGCTAGAGTCGGGGGGTACGAGCAGTTCTTC
NA	TRBJ2-1	TRBV4-1	NA	CASSQVGLLYNEQFF	TGCGCCAGCAGCCAAGTGGGACTTCTCTACAATGAGCAGTTCTTC
many	TRBJ2-7	TRBV27	NA	CASSLSIRGEQYF	TGTGCCAGCAGTTTATCTATCCGGGGAGAGCAGTACTTC
NA	TRBJ2-7	TRBV25-1	NA	CASSETGTLYEQYF	TGTGCCAGCAGCGAAACCGGGACACTATACGAGCAGTACTTC
NA	TRBJ1-2	TRBV20-1	TRBD1	CSARDPTGTYGYTF	TGCAGTGCTAGAGACCCGACAGGGACGTATGGCTACACCTTC
NA	TRBJ1-3	TRBV27	NA	CASRAQGVSGNTIYF	TGTGCCAGCAGGGCCCAGGGTGTCTCTGGAAACACCATATATTTT
few	TRBJ2-3	TRBV12-3/TRBV12-4	NA	CASSFVRASSTQYF	TGTGCCAGCAGTTTTGTGCGGGCTAGTAGTACGCAGTATTTT
NA	TRBJ2-1	TRBV6-2/TRBV6-3	NA	CASSQLTSRYNEQFF	TGTGCCAGCAGCCAACTAACTAGTCGTTACAATGAGCAGTTCTTC
NA	TRBJ1-2	TRBV3-1	NA	CASSQEYQGYGYTF	TGTGCCAGCAGCCAAGAATATCAGGGGTATGGCTACACCTTC
NA	TRBJ2-3	TRBV11-2	TRBD2	CASSLDPTSGLITDTQYF	TGTGCCAGCAGCTTAGACCCAACTAGCGGACTCATAACAGATACGCAGTATTTT
many	TRBJ1-2	TRBV29-1	TRBD1	CSVEATPGQGFDGYTF	TGCAGCGTCGAAGCAACACCGGGACAGGGATTCGATGGCTACACCTTC
NA	TRBJ2-6	TRBV12-3/TRBV12-4	NA	CASRPLIYSGANVLTF	TGTGCCAGCAGGCCCCTCATTTATTCTGGGGCCAACGTCCTGACTTTC
NA	TRBJ2-7	TRBV14	NA	CASSQESRVKQYF	TGTGCCAGCAGCCAAGAGAGCAGGGTGAAGCAGTACTTC
few	TRBJ1-5	TRBV12-3/TRBV12-4	NA	CASSPGLVNQPQHF	TGTGCCAGCAGTCCCGGACTTGTCAATCAGCCCCAGCATTTT
NA	TRBJ2-5	TRBV20-1	NA	CSAQLARETQYF	TGCAGTGCACAACTAGCCCGGGAGACCCAGTACTTC
many	TRBJ2-1	TRBV7-3	TRBD1	CASSLRSGGYWDRGSLTSYNEQFF	TGTGCCAGCAGCTTAAGATCAGGCGGATATTGGGACAGGGGATCACTAACCTCCTACAATGAGCAGTTCTTC
few	TRBJ2-1	TRBV4-1	NA	CASSQQRGMYNEQFF	TGCGCCAGCAGCCAACAACGGGGGATGTACAATGAGCAGTTCTTC
NA	TRBJ1-5	TRBV12-5	NA	CASGLFVGVGQPQHF	TGTGCTAGTGGTCTATTCGTGGGCGTCGGGCAGCCCCAGCATTTT
NA	TRBJ1-1	TRBV20-1	TRBD1	CSARGQGAEAFF	TGCAGTGCTAGAGGACAGGGGGCTGAAGCTTTCTTT